This T cell receptor (beta chain) was retrieved from a study of T cell responses to AZD1222 COVID-19 vaccine. Looked up from germline, CDR1 is LNHDA and CDR2 is SQIVND (reference sequence). CDR3 size: 13 residues. Trimming left V 4 bases short and J 0 bases short, with 3 bases between. Here immunoSEQ multiplex PCR was the method, and the copy in TCRdb shows in-frame clones only, minus some. The profile shows 40,000 to 55,000 clones, roughly 80% of them singletons. This sample comprised peripheral blood, obtained on day 0 of AZD1222 vaccination. This TCR came from an adult in good health. The V and J genes are TRBV19 and TRBJ2-2; D is ambiguous. The CDR3 DNA sequence: TGTGCCAGTAGTAATCCGAACACCGGGGAGCTGTTTTTT. Amino acid sequence: CASSNPNTGELFF.